The clone carrying this TCR beta chain appeared many times. The V and J ends lost 6 bases and 7 bases, in that order; junction bases with no gene match: 4. The CDR3 sequence is 14 residues long. From germline, CDR1 is DFQATT and CDR2 SNEGSKA (reference sequence). TCRdb used MiXCR to reprocess the 5' RACE reads, holding one entry per CDR3 protein. The sample lists about 59,000 distinct CDR3 sequences, roughly 12% occurring once. This sample was taken from a study of neurological immune-mediated disorders. The V gene is TRBV20-1, the J gene TRBJ2-2, with 14 bases that match TRBD2. What was sequenced was PBMCs. The sequence came from a woman between 55 and 75 years old with HTLV-1-associated myelopathy (HAM/TSP). The CDR3 protein is CSAGTSGRIGELFF. The CDR3, as DNA: TGCAGTGCGGGGACTAGCGGGAGAATCGGGGAGCTGTTTTTT.